The rows below give T cell receptor beta chains drawn from one sample of a study of shared T cell receptors in the human thymus. Assay used: immunoSEQ multiplex PCR; TCRdb lists only in-frame clones, some missing. The data contain 500,000 to 750,000 clones, around 89% of them singletons. This same sample was also part of a study on human thymus T cells.

The source material was thymocytes. These receptors originate from a boy under three years old with a congenital heart defect. Each CDR3 is given with its conserved first and last residue. The D gene is left open where the match is weak. Some rows mark clone size as missing; the rest say once, few, many or name a class of expanded clone.

length,size,D,V,J,CDR3,DNA
13,NA,NA,TRBV5-1,TRBJ1-2,CASSLGGNYGYTF,TGCGCCAGCAGCTTAGGAGGGAACTATGGCTACACCTTC
16,once,NA,TRBV6-5,TRBJ2-1,CASSYSHSRPYNEQFF,TGTGCCAGCAGTTACTCTCATAGCCGACCTTACAATGAGCAGTTCTTC
14,few,TRBD1,TRBV28,TRBJ2-7,CASSPTGQGDEQYF,TGTGCCAGCAGCCCCACGGGACAGGGAGACGAGCAGTACTTC
18,NA,TRBD1,TRBV11-2,TRBJ2-1,CASSLDSQVGQYFGVKFF,TGTGCCAGCAGCTTAGATAGTCAAGTGGGACAGTACTTTGGGGTTAAGTTCTTC
13,NA,TRBD2,TRBV27,TRBJ2-1,CASSYGTSGNGFF,TGTGCCAGCAGTTACGGGACTAGCGGGAATGGGTTCTTC
15,NA,NA,TRBV7-6,TRBJ2-7,CASSLRGEDFYEQYF,TGTGCCAGCAGCTTAAGAGGGGAGGACTTCTACGAGCAGTACTTC
13,NA,TRBD1,TRBV30,TRBJ1-6,CAWMGQAPLPLHF,TGTGCCTGGATGGGACAGGCCCCTCTCCCCCTCCACTTT
16,NA,TRBD2,TRBV9,TRBJ2-7,CASSVPFFTSGYEQYF,TGTGCCAGCAGCGTACCCTTCTTTACTAGCGGCTACGAGCAGTACTTC
13,few,NA,TRBV2,TRBJ1-5,CASTRDSNQPQHF,TGTGCCAGCACTCGGGATAGCAATCAGCCCCAGCATTTT
15,NA,TRBD1,TRBV4-1,TRBJ1-1,CASSQPTGGRTEAFF,TGCGCCAGCAGCCAGCCAACAGGGGGGCGGACTGAAGCTTTCTTT
13,NA,TRBD1,TRBV28,TRBJ2-7,CASSPRDRYEQYF,TGTGCCAGCAGTCCACGGGACAGGTACGAGCAGTACTTC
16,NA,TRBD1,TRBV25-1,TRBJ1-2,CASSERTGVSNYGYTF,TGTGCCAGCAGTGAACGGACAGGGGTATCCAACTATGGCTACACCTTC
18,NA,TRBD2,TRBV29-1,TRBJ2-5,CSVEETSGLPLYQETQYF,TGCAGCGTTGAAGAGACTAGCGGGTTACCCCTGTACCAAGAGACCCAGTACTTC
16,NA,TRBD1,TRBV4-2,TRBJ1-2,CASSPHEGTGTTGYTF,TGTGCCAGCAGCCCCCACGAGGGGACAGGGACTACTGGCTACACCTTC
15,NA,TRBD2,TRBV28,TRBJ2-7,CASSLPRTSGYEQYF,TGTGCCAGCAGTTTACCTCGGACTAGCGGCTACGAGCAGTACTTC
17,NA,TRBD2,TRBV4-1,TRBJ2-5,CASSQCRTGGPDETQYF,TGCGCCAGCAGCCAGTGCAGAACGGGAGGGCCGGATGAGACCCAGTACTTC
13,NA,NA,TRBV6-4,TRBJ2-1,CASRLREFDEQFF,TGTGCCAGCAGGCTACGGGAGTTCGATGAGCAGTTCTTC
14,NA,NA,TRBV27,TRBJ2-7,CASSMRLTLHEQYF,TGTGCCAGCTCGATGCGACTAACACTGCACGAGCAGTACTTC
13,NA,TRBD2,TRBV27,TRBJ2-7,CASSPGLAGSQYF,TGTGCCAGCAGCCCGGGACTAGCGGGATCGCAGTACTTC
15,NA,TRBD1,TRBV30,TRBJ1-4,CAWSGRTGVNEKLFF,TGTGCCTGGAGTGGGAGGACAGGGGTTAATGAAAAACTGTTTTTT
13,few,NA,TRBV27,TRBJ2-3,CASSCRSTDTQYF,TGTGCCAGCAGCTGTAGAAGCACAGATACGCAGTATTTT
12,NA,TRBD1,TRBV2,TRBJ2-7,CASRKDRAEQYF,TGTGCCAGCAGAAAGGACAGGGCCGAGCAGTACTTC
15,few,NA,TRBV14,TRBJ1-2,CASSQDFGGHYGYTF,TGTGCCAGCAGCCAAGATTTTGGCGGCCACTATGGCTACACCTTC
13,few,NA,TRBV5-6,TRBJ1-3,CASSTLPRDTIYF,TGTGCCAGCAGCACTTTACCGAGGGACACCATATATTTT
16,NA,TRBD2,TRBV7-9,TRBJ2-1,CASSLDGGRQYNEQFF,TGTGCCAGCAGCTTAGATGGCGGGAGACAGTACAATGAGCAGTTCTTC
18,NA,TRBD2,TRBV14,TRBJ2-7,CASSLSPGGRERSYEQYF,TGTGCCAGCAGCCTAAGCCCGGGAGGGCGGGAGAGATCCTACGAGCAGTACTTC
19,NA,TRBD2,TRBV7-6,TRBJ2-7,CASSLLGTSGRVSSYEQYF,TGTGCCAGCAGCTTGCTCGGGACTAGCGGGAGGGTAAGCTCCTACGAGCAGTACTTC
17,NA,NA,TRBV15,TRBJ1-4,CATSSPLGGQPNEKLFF,TGTGCCACCAGCTCCCCTCTGGGCGGGCAGCCTAATGAAAAACTGTTTTTT
15,NA,TRBD1,TRBV25-1,TRBJ2-5,CASSDQTGGAETQYF,TGTGCCAGCAGTGATCAGACAGGGGGCGCGGAGACCCAGTACTTC
17,NA,TRBD2,TRBV5-6,TRBJ2-2,CASSFSGRPPNTGELFF,TGTGCCAGCAGCTTTAGCGGGAGGCCGCCGAACACCGGGGAGCTGTTTTTT
15,NA,TRBD1,TRBV5-1,TRBJ1-4,CASSPLQGTNEKLFF,TGCGCCAGCAGCCCCCTACAGGGGACTAATGAAAAACTGTTTTTT
14,NA,NA,TRBV4-2,TRBJ2-1,CASSQRLEHDEQFF,TGTGCCAGCAGCCAAAGACTAGAGCACGATGAGCAGTTCTTC
16,NA,NA,TRBV28,TRBJ1-4,CASSLPARGPNEKLFF,TGTGCCAGCAGTCTCCCCGCCAGGGGACCTAATGAAAAACTGTTTTTT
12,NA,TRBD2,TRBV30,TRBJ2-5,CAWNTGGETQYF,TGTGCCTGGAATACGGGAGGAGAGACCCAGTACTTC
14,NA,NA,TRBV7-9,TRBJ1-3,CASSTGNRGNTIYF,TGTGCCAGCAGTACAGGGAATCGTGGAAACACCATATATTTT
14,few,NA,TRBV29-1,TRBJ1-3,CSALRENSGNTIYF,TGCAGCGCCCTTCGGGAGAACTCTGGAAACACCATATATTTT
15,once,TRBD2,TRBV6-1,TRBJ2-5,CASSDGGDPQETQYF,TGTGCCAGCAGTGATGGGGGGGACCCACAAGAGACCCAGTACTTC
15,NA,NA,TRBV12-5,TRBJ1-1,CASGLVKAGATEAFF,TGTGCTAGTGGTTTGGTAAAGGCGGGGGCCACTGAAGCTTTCTTT
14,NA,NA,TRBV5-8,TRBJ1-2,CASSLGSGLSGYTF,TGTGCCAGCAGCTTGGGATCGGGACTGTCTGGCTACACCTTC
15,once,NA,TRBV6-5,TRBJ2-1,CASSSGTPLGGEQFF,TGTGCCAGCAGTTCCGGGACTCCCCTCGGAGGGGAGCAGTTCTTC
15,NA,NA,TRBV2,TRBJ2-2,CASSESGGGTGELFF,TGTGCCAGCAGTGAATCCGGGGGTGGCACCGGGGAGCTGTTTTTT
16,NA,TRBD2,TRBV9,TRBJ2-1,CASSPLGLAGRNEQFF,TGTGCCAGCAGCCCTCTTGGGCTAGCGGGAAGGAATGAGCAGTTCTTC